A selection of T cell receptor beta chains follows, all from one sample in a study of blood T cell repertoires in COVID-19. The protocol was immunoSEQ multiplex PCR, while the TCRdb copy is restricted to in-frame clones and leaves out a portion. This sample carries roughly 130,000 clones, 80% to 90% of them seen once, and the ten largest clones take approximately 3.6%. The sequenced sample consisted of peripheral blood. These receptors came from a woman between 55 and 75 years old with acute or convalescent COVID-19. Each CDR3 is given with its conserved first and last residue. A D gene is named only where the DNA matches it firmly. Clone size appears in some rows only: once, few, many, or a class for an expanded clone.

V gene	clone size	J gene	D gene	CDR3 protein	CDR3 DNA
TRBV10-3	NA	TRBJ1-3	NA	CAISDRAGNTIYF	TGTGCCATCAGTGACAGGGCTGGAAACACCATATATTTT
TRBV6-5	NA	TRBJ2-7	NA	CASSWRNEQYF	TGTGCCAGCAGTTGGAGGAATGAGCAGTACTTC
TRBV18	NA	TRBJ1-2	TRBD1	CASSPPGQGAGGYGYTF	TGTGCCAGCTCACCACCGGGACAGGGGGCTGGTGGGTATGGCTACACCTTC
TRBV10-3	NA	TRBJ1-2	NA	CAISEGGDNYGYTF	TGTGCCATCAGTGAGGGAGGAGACAACTATGGCTACACCTTC
TRBV7-9	few	TRBJ1-2	NA	CASSPPGQYGYTF	TGTGCCAGCAGCCCCCCAGGACAATATGGCTACACCTTC
TRBV15	NA	TRBJ1-2	NA	CATSRDQARGSYGYTF	TGTGCCACCAGCAGAGATCAGGCCAGGGGAAGTTATGGCTACACCTTC
TRBV2	NA	TRBJ1-1	NA	CASNLGLMNTEAFF	TGTGCCAGCAACCTAGGACTGATGAACACTGAAGCTTTCTTT
TRBV3-1/TRBV3-2	NA	TRBJ2-7	TRBD2	CASSGLGSSYEQYF	TGTGCCAGCAGCGGACTAGGGAGCTCCTACGAGCAGTACTTC
TRBV9	few	TRBJ1-2	NA	CASSDPGAGEIGYTF	TGTGCCAGCAGCGACCCCGGAGCCGGAGAAATTGGCTACACCTTC
TRBV29-1	NA	TRBJ2-7	NA	CSVVGSSYEQYF	TGCAGCGTGGTAGGGAGCTCCTACGAGCAGTACTTC
TRBV2	NA	TRBJ1-1	NA	CASSVWGRRTEAFF	TGTGCCAGCAGTGTCTGGGGGCGGCGGACTGAAGCTTTCTTT
TRBV5-1	NA	TRBJ2-1	TRBD2	CASSFTSEDEQFF	TGCGCCAGCAGCTTTACTAGCGAAGATGAGCAGTTCTTC
TRBV27	NA	TRBJ2-1	TRBD2	CASSPSGRYNEQFF	TGTGCCAGCAGCCCTAGCGGGAGGTACAATGAGCAGTTCTTC
TRBV5-4	NA	TRBJ2-7	NA	CASSFSSTTYEQYF	TGTGCCAGCAGCTTTAGTTCTACTACCTACGAGCAGTACTTC
TRBV18	once	TRBJ2-1	TRBD2	CASRAGLASDHEQFF	TGTGCCAGCCGGGCGGGACTAGCTTCAGACCATGAGCAGTTCTTC
TRBV9	NA	TRBJ2-1	TRBD2	CASSVGLAGGVRNEQFF	TGTGCCAGCAGCGTGGGACTAGCGGGAGGAGTAAGGAATGAGCAGTTCTTC
TRBV30	NA	TRBJ1-1	NA	CAWSLAGGNTEAFF	TGTGCCTGGAGTCTAGCCGGAGGGAACACTGAAGCTTTCTTT
TRBV30	NA	TRBJ1-2	NA	CAKTTGTRYGYTF	TGTGCCAAGACAACCGGGACACGCTATGGCTACACCTTC
TRBV27	NA	TRBJ1-1	TRBD1	CASRGDSMNTEAFF	TGTGCCAGCAGGGGGGACAGCATGAACACTGAAGCTTTCTTT
TRBV18	once	TRBJ1-1	TRBD1	CASSPNRGNTEAFF	TGTGCCAGCTCGCCTAACAGGGGGAACACTGAAGCTTTCTTT
TRBV21-1	NA	TRBJ2-1	NA	CASSNRDTYYNEQFF	TGTGCCAGCAGCAACCGGGACACATACTACAATGAGCAGTTCTTC
TRBV20-1	NA	TRBJ1-4	NA	CSALRNEKLFF	TGCAGTGCCTTGCGGAATGAAAAACTGTTTTTT
TRBV28	once	TRBJ1-2	TRBD1	CASAGTGEGYTF	TGTGCCAGCGCCGGGACAGGCGAAGGCTACACCTTC
TRBV5-1	NA	TRBJ1-1	NA	CASSLGSLGGTEAFF	TGCGCCAGCAGCTTGGGATCCCTAGGGGGCACTGAAGCTTTCTTT
TRBV28	NA	TRBJ1-3	NA	CASSRVTAGASGNTIYF	TGTGCCAGCAGTCGCGTTACCGCAGGCGCCTCTGGAAACACCATATATTTT
TRBV6-2/TRBV6-3	NA	TRBJ1-2	NA	CASSRSYGYTF	TGTGCCAGCAGCCGTAGCTATGGCTACACCTTC
TRBV29-1	NA	TRBJ2-7	TRBD2	CSVGGAGGPFEQYF	TGCAGCGTCGGGGGAGCGGGAGGGCCATTCGAGCAGTACTTC
TRBV9	NA	TRBJ2-2	TRBD2	CASSAGLVTGELFF	TGTGCCAGCAGCGCAGGACTAGTAACCGGGGAGCTGTTTTTT
TRBV5-1	few	TRBJ2-3	TRBD1	CASSSVRRDRTDTQYF	TGCGCCAGCAGCTCCGTCCGCCGGGACAGGACAGATACGCAGTATTTT
TRBV7-3	NA	TRBJ2-2	TRBD2	CASSQTSGNTGELFF	TGTGCCAGCAGCCAGACTAGCGGGAACACCGGGGAGCTGTTTTTT
TRBV7-3	NA	TRBJ2-3	NA	CASSPTLFGTDTQYF	TGTGCCAGCAGCCCTACCCTATTCGGCACAGATACGCAGTATTTT
TRBV9	NA	TRBJ2-5	TRBD2	CASSALAGALTETQYF	TGTGCCAGCAGCGCCCTAGCGGGAGCCCTCACGGAGACCCAGTACTTC
TRBV9	NA	TRBJ2-1	NA	CASSVGGHNINNEQFF	TGTGCCAGCAGCGTAGGTGGTCATAACATCAACAATGAGCAGTTCTTC
TRBV28	NA	TRBJ2-1	NA	CASSLPRAPEQFF	TGTGCCAGCAGTCTACCGAGGGCCCCTGAGCAGTTCTTC
TRBV5-5	NA	TRBJ2-1	TRBD2	CASSLGRAGGLDEQFF	TGTGCCAGCAGCTTGGGTCGGGCGGGAGGCCTCGATGAGCAGTTCTTC
TRBV11-3	few	TRBJ2-1	TRBD2	CASSPISSGRSSYNEQFF	TGTGCCAGCAGTCCTATCTCTAGCGGGAGGAGCTCCTACAATGAGCAGTTCTTC
TRBV6-5	NA	TRBJ1-6	NA	CASSRTLHSPLHF	TGTGCCAGCAGCCGGACACTGCATTCACCCCTCCACTTT
TRBV7-9	NA	TRBJ1-1	TRBD1	CASSPWTGRSVEAFF	TGTGCCAGCAGCCCTTGGACAGGGAGGTCGGTTGAAGCTTTCTTT
TRBV28	NA	TRBJ2-3	TRBD2	CASSLWGSGRADFPDTQYF	TGTGCCAGCAGTTTATGGGGTAGCGGGAGGGCCGATTTCCCAGATACGCAGTATTTT
TRBV4-1	NA	TRBJ1-1	NA	CASSQDSGEPEAFF	TGCGCCAGCAGCCAAGACTCGGGGGAACCTGAAGCTTTCTTT
TRBV9	NA	TRBJ1-3	TRBD1	CASSVELRQGSGNTIYF	TGTGCCAGCAGCGTAGAGTTGAGACAGGGCTCTGGAAACACCATATATTTT
TRBV19	NA	TRBJ2-5	NA	CASSIVSPGEQETQYF	TGTGCCAGTAGTATAGTTTCCCCAGGGGAGCAAGAGACCCAGTACTTC
TRBV9	NA	TRBJ2-1	NA	CASTPRGEAGRRNEQFF	TGTGCCAGCACCCCGAGGGGGGAGGCCGGGAGGAGGAATGAGCAGTTCTTC
TRBV6-5	NA	TRBJ2-1	TRBD1	CASSYSSGDRGHEQFF	TGTGCCAGCAGTTACTCGAGCGGGGACAGGGGGCATGAGCAGTTCTTC
TRBV5-1	NA	TRBJ2-2	TRBD2	CASSLQRDNTGELFF	TGCGCCAGCAGCTTGCAGCGGGACAACACCGGGGAGCTGTTTTTT
TRBV2	NA	TRBJ1-6	NA	CASISRRNSPLHF	TGTGCCAGCATTTCTCGGCGGAATTCACCCCTCCACTTT
TRBV12-3/TRBV12-4	NA	TRBJ2-1	NA	CASRVAGQEFF	TGTGCCAGCAGGGTGGCGGGGCAGGAGTTCTTC
TRBV7-8	NA	TRBJ1-2	NA	CASSLGLPANYGYTF	TGTGCCAGCAGCTTAGGTCTGCCAGCTAACTATGGCTACACCTTC
TRBV7-2	NA	TRBJ1-5	NA	CATAWASNQPQHF	TGTGCCACCGCTTGGGCTAGCAATCAGCCCCAGCATTTT
TRBV19	NA	TRBJ2-3	TRBD1	CASSPPGTGLPDTQYF	TGTGCCAGTAGTCCCCCCGGGACAGGCCTCCCAGATACGCAGTATTTT
TRBV2	NA	TRBJ1-1	NA	CASREGGSFTEAFF	TGTGCCAGCAGGGAGGGAGGCAGCTTCACTGAAGCTTTCTTT
TRBV9	NA	TRBJ1-5	NA	CASSVGGFGGPNQPQHF	TGTGCCAGCAGCGTAGGGGGTTTCGGAGGGCCCAATCAGCCCCAGCATTTT
TRBV15	NA	TRBJ1-4	NA	CATSSSSGANEKLFF	TGTGCCACCAGCAGCAGCTCGGGAGCTAATGAAAAACTGTTTTTT
TRBV5-1	NA	TRBJ2-1	TRBD2	CASSTGLAGGFYNEQFF	TGCGCCAGCAGCACTGGACTAGCGGGAGGTTTCTACAATGAGCAGTTCTTC
TRBV7-9	NA	TRBJ2-5	NA	CASSLGLETQYF	TGTGCCAGCAGCCTCGGACTTGAGACCCAGTACTTC
TRBV6-2/TRBV6-3	NA	TRBJ2-1	NA	CASSYSPPTVNEQFF	TGTGCCAGCAGTTACTCTCCCCCCACGGTGAATGAGCAGTTCTTC
TRBV12-3/TRBV12-4	NA	TRBJ1-2	NA	CASTTGTQNGYTF	TGTGCCAGCACTACCGGGACACAGAACGGCTACACCTTC
TRBV24-1	NA	TRBJ2-2	NA	CATSDRPGGYTGELFF	TGTGCCACCAGTGACCGTCCGGGTGGGTACACCGGGGAGCTGTTTTTT
TRBV6-6	NA	TRBJ2-5	NA	CASSYGGETQYF	TGTGCCAGCAGTTACGGGGGGGAGACCCAGTACTTC